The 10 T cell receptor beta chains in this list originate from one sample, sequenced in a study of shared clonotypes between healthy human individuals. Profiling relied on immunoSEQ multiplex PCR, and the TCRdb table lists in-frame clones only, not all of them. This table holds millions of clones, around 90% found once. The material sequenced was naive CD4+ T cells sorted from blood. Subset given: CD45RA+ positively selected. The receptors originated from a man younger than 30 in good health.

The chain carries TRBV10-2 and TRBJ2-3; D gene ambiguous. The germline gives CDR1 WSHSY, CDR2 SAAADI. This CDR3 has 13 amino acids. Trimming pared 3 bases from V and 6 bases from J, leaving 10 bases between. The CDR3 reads CASSEQSRDTQYF. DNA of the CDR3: TGCGCCAGCAGTGAACAGTCCCGGGATACGCAGTATTTT.

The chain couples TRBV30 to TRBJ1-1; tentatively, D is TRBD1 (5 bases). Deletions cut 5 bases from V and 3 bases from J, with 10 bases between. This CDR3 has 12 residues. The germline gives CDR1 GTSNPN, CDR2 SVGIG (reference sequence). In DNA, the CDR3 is TGTGCCTGGGCCACAGGAGACACTGAAGCTTTCTTT. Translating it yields CAWATGDTEAFF.

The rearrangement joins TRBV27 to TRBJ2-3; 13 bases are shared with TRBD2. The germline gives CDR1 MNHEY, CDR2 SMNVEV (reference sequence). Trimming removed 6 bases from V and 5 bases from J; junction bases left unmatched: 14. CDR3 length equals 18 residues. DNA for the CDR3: TGTGCCAGCAGCCGGGGACTAGCGGGGTCTCAACGCGGAGATACGCAGTATTTT. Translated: CASSRGLAGSQRGDTQYF.

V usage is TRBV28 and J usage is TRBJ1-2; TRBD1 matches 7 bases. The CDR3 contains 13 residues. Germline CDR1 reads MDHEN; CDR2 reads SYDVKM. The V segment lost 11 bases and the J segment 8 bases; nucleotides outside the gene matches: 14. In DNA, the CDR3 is TGTGCCTCCCGCCCGGACAGGATTATCGGCTACACCTTC. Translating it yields CASRPDRIIGYTF.

The CDR3, as DNA: TGCGCCAGCAGTGAAGGCACCCCCACTGAAGCTTTCTTT. Its translation is CASSEGTPTEAFF. The rearrangement links TRBV10-1 to TRBJ1-1; D unclear. From germline, CDR1 is WNHNN and CDR2 SYGVQD (reference sequence). The length of the CDR3 is 13 residues. V shed 3 bases and J shed 4 bases, with 9 bases lying between them.

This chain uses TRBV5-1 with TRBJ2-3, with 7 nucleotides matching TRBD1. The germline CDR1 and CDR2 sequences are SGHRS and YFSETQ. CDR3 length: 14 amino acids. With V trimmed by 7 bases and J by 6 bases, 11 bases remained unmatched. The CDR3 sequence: CASQSRQGSDTQYF. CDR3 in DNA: TGCGCCAGCCAAAGCCGACAGGGTTCGGATACGCAGTATTTT.

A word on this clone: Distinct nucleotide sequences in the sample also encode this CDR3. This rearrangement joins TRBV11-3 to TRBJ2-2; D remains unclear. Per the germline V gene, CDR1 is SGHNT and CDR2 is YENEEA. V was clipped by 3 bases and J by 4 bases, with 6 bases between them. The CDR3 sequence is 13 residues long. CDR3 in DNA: TGTGCCAGCAGCTTTAGGGTCACCGGGGAGCTGTTTTTT. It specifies CASSFRVTGELFF. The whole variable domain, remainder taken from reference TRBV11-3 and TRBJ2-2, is EAGVVQSPRYKIIEKKQPVAFWCNPISGHNTLYWYLQNLGQGPELLIRYENEEAVDDSQLPKDRFSAERLKGVDSTLKIQPAELGDSAVYLCASSFRVTGELFFGEGSRLTVL.

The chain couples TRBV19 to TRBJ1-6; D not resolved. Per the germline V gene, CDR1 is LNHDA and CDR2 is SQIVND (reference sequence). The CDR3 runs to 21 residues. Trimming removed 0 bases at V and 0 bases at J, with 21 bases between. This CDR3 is CASSIDFVSSFSSSYNSPLHF. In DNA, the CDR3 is TGTGCCAGTAGTATAGATTTTGTTAGCAGCTTTTCTAGCTCCTATAATTCACCCCTCCACTTT.

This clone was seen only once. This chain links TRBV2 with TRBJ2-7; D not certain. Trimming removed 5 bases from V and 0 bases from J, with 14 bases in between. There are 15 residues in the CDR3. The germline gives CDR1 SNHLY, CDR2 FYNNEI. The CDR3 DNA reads TGTGCCAGCAGTTATGAACTCATGAGCTCCTACGAGCAGTACTTC. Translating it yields CASSYELMSSYEQYF.

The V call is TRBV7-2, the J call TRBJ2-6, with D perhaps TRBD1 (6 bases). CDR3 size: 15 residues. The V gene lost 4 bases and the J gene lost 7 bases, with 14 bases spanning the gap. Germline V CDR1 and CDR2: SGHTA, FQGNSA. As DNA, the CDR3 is TGTGCCAGCAGCTGGGGGACATCGGAAGCCAACGTCCTGACTTTC. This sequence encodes CASSWGTSEANVLTF.